Presented here are 14 T cell receptor beta chains from one specimen sequenced in a study of T cell responses to AZD1222 COVID-19 vaccine. The assay was immunoSEQ multiplex PCR, and TCRdb's table has in-frame clones only and misses some. The profile covers 120,000 or so clones, with roughly 88% appearing a single time and 7.6% taken by the ten largest. The sequencing used peripheral blood, collected on day 0 of AZD1222 vaccination. All receptors come from an adult in good health.

The CDR3 sequence is CASSLGGGRADTQYF. In nucleotides, the CDR3 is TGTGCCAGCAGCTTAGGGGGCGGGCGAGCAGATACGCAGTATTTT. The V call is TRBV7-9, the J call TRBJ2-3; either TRBD1 or TRBD2 may supply D (5 bases each). The germline V and J ends were trimmed by 1 base and 4 bases, with 12 bases remaining between them. Germline V gene data show CDR1 as SEHNR and CDR2 as FQNEAQ (reference sequence). The CDR3 is 15 residues long.

The chain combines TRBV5-1 with TRBJ1-2, with D possibly matching TRBD1 (5 bases). CDR3 length: 14 residues. V was trimmed by 0 bases and J by 9 bases, leaving 15 bases between them. Germline V gene data show CDR1 as SGHRS and CDR2 as YFSETQ. The CDR3 protein is CASSLEQGGLRYTF. CDR3 nucleotides: TGCGCCAGCAGCTTGGAGCAGGGCGGCCTTCGCTACACCTTC. Full variable domain (rest looked up from reference TRBV5-1 and TRBJ1-2): KAGVTQTPRYLIKTRGQQVTLSCSPISGHRSVSWYQQTPGQGLQFLFEYFSETQRNKGNFPGRFSGRQFSNSRSEMNVSTLELGDSALYLCASSLEQGGLRYTFGSGTRLTVV.

This sequence joins TRBV6-5 and TRBJ2-3, with D unresolved. The CDR3 has 12 residues. Per germline, CDR1 MNHEY and CDR2 SVGAGI. V was clipped by 2 bases and J by 3 bases, with 3 bases between them. CDR3 bases: TGTGCCAGCAGTTACAAAACAGATACGCAGTATTTT. Amino acids: CASSYKTDTQYF.

The J gene is TRBJ2-2, the V gene TRBV4-3; 7 nucleotides match TRBD1. Per the germline V gene, CDR1 is LGHNA and CDR2 is YSLEER. Trimming took 2 bases from V and 4 from J; bases not matched to a gene: 4. The CDR3 consists of 15 residues. The CDR3 bases are TGCGCCAGCAGCCAAAACGCAGGGGGCACCGGGGAGCTGTTTTTT. Protein: CASSQNAGGTGELFF.

This chain uses TRBV6-5 with TRBJ1-3; no clear D gene. This CDR3 is 11 amino acids long. V lost 6 bases and J lost 10, with 10 bases in between. Germline CDR1 is MNHEY and CDR2 is SVGAGI. The CDR3 DNA reads as TGTGCCAGCAGCTATCGAGAAACCATATATTTT. As protein: CASSYRETIYF.

Only a few counts were recorded for this clone. The chain recombines TRBV7-2 with TRBJ2-5; TRBD2 agrees at 10 bases. This CDR3 spans 15 amino acids. The ends lost 2 bases at V and 2 bases at J; junction bases unmatched: 2. The germline gives CDR1 SGHTA, CDR2 FQGNSA. Here the CDR3 reads CASSLTSGAQETQYF. The CDR3 nucleotides read TGTGCCAGCAGCTTAACTAGCGGGGCACAAGAGACCCAGTACTTC.

This clone showed up just once. The chain uses TRBV5-1 and TRBJ2-2, with TRBD1 matching over 9 bases. Germline values: CDR1 SGHRS, CDR2 YFSETQ. CDR3 length: 16 residues. Trimming took 4 bases from V and 1 from J; bases not matched to a gene: 5. CDR3 sequence (DNA): TGCGCCAGCAGCCCCGACAGGGGGGAGAACACCGGGGAGCTGTTTTTT. As protein: CASSPDRGENTGELFF.

The chain recombines TRBV5-5 with TRBJ2-7; D is unclear. Trimming left V 0 bases short and J 2 bases short, with 3 bases between. The CDR3 sequence is 12 residues long. CDR1 is SGHKS and CDR2 is YYEKEE in the germline V gene (reference sequence). The CDR3 reads CASSLAAYEQYF. CDR3 in DNA: TGTGCCAGCAGCTTGGCCGCCTACGAGCAGTACTTC.

The chain is built from TRBV19 and TRBJ2-5; tentatively, D is TRBD1 (6 bases). Between the trimmed V and J ends, which lost 4 bases and 4 bases, there was a span of 16 bases. Germline V gene data show CDR1 as LNHDA and CDR2 as SQIVND (reference sequence). The CDR3 is 15 residues long. The CDR3 protein is CASSRGLTGGETQYF. CDR3 nucleotide sequence: TGTGCCAGTAGTAGAGGGTTGACAGGAGGAGAGACCCAGTACTTC. Variable domain in full (rest from reference TRBV19 and TRBJ2-5): DGGITQSPKYLFRKEGQNVTLSCEQNLNHDAMYWYRQDPGQGLRLIYYSQIVNDFQKGDIAEGYSVSREKKESFPLTVTSAQKNPTAFYLCASSRGLTGGETQYFGPGTRLLVL.

J is TRBJ2-6 and V is TRBV6-5; 7 bases map to TRBD2. V lost 6 bases and J lost 4; bases outside the gene matches: 6. Germline V gene data show CDR1 as MNHEY and CDR2 as SVGAGI. The CDR3 runs to 15 residues. CDR3 residues: CASRNGGTGANVLTF. The CDR3 DNA reads as TGTGCCAGCAGGAACGGGGGGACCGGGGCCAACGTCCTGACTTTC.

CDR3 protein: CASSDGRGNTIYF. Written as DNA, the CDR3 is TGTGCCAGCAGTGATGGCAGGGGAAACACCATATATTTT. This chain links TRBV6-1 with TRBJ1-3; no reliable D call. V gave up 3 bases and J gave up 4 bases, with 7 bases separating them. The germline CDR1 and CDR2 sequences are MNHNS and SASEGT. The CDR3 runs to 13 residues.

The chain joins TRBV29-1 to TRBJ2-1, with TRBD2 identical over 9 bases. The junction had 9 bases not matched to a gene; V was cut back by 7 bases and J by 8 bases. This CDR3 is 13 amino acids long. In germline, CDR1 is SQVTM, CDR2 ANQGSEA. CDR3 sequence (DNA): TGCAGCGCAGCTTTCAAGCGGGGGGATGAGCAGTTCTTC. Protein sequence: CSAAFKRGDEQFF.

This clone has only one observation. The rearrangement uses TRBV5-6 and TRBJ2-1, with 7 bases matching TRBD2. The CDR3 length is 16 residues. V lost 0 bases to trimming and J lost 3 bases; unmatched junction nucleotides: 6. Germline-derived CDR1 and CDR2 are SGHDT and YYEEEE. The CDR3 nucleotides read TGTGCCAGCAGCTTGGCCTCGGCGGGAGACTACAATGAGCAGTTCTTC. This translates into CASSLASAGDYNEQFF.

V usage is TRBV6-6 and J usage is TRBJ1-5; weak D call: TRBD1 (5 bases). The CDR3 runs 13 residues. Deletions cut 2 bases from V and 11 bases from J, with 13 bases between. CDR1 and CDR2 from the germline V gene are MNHNY and SVGAGI (reference sequence). For the CDR3, the DNA is TGTGCCAGCAGTTACGAAGGTCTGGGGGCCCAGCATTTT. Amino acids: CASSYEGLGAQHF.